This T cell receptor beta chain was profiled in a study of vaccination and CD4 T cells after COVID-19. Sample share makes this clonotype medium-sized. Its cognate antigen is unknown. CDR3 size: 16 residues. Treatment: approximately nine-day PBMC culture with coronavirus spike peptide pools or control peptides (ViraFEST assay). The Oncomine TCR Beta short-read assay generated sequence data from the DNA of cultured CD4+ T cells. TCRdb processed the PCR reads anew with MiXCR; each CDR3 protein has one entry. The data contain about 15,000 distinct CDR3 sequences, around 44% of them seen just once; the ten biggest clones take up less than 9%.

The sequenced material came from CD4+ T cells from blood, cultured in vitro. The chain links TRBV21-1 to TRBJ2-7; TRBD2, the table's D call, was not compared with the DNA. TRBV21-1 is recorded as a pseudogene. This TCR came from a human donor who had recovered from COVID-19. CDR3 loop: CASSKVFSGRAYEQYF. DNA of the CDR3: TGTGCCAGCAGCAAAGTATTCAGCGGGAGGGCTTACGAGCAGTACTTC.